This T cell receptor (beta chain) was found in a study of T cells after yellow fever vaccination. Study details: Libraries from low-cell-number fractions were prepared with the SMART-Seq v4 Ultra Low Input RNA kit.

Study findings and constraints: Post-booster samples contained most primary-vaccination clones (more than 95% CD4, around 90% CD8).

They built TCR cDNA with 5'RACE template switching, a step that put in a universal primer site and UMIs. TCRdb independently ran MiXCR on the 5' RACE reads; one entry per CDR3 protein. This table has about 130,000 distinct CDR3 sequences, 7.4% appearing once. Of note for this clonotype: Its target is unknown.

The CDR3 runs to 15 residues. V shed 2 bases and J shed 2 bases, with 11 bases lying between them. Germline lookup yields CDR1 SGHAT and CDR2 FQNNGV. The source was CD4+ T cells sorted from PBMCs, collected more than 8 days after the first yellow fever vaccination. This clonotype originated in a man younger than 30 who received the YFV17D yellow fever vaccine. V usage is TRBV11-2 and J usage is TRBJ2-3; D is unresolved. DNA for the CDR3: TGTGCCAGCAGCTTAATAGGACGGTACACAGATACGCAGTATTTT. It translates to CASSLIGRYTDTQYF.